The 32 T cell receptor beta chains in this list originate from one sample, sequenced in a study of graft-versus-host responses after intestinal transplantation. Produced via immunoSEQ multiplex PCR; TCRdb's table is partial and in-frame only. The data show approximately 100,000 clones, with 86% seen just once and over 1.1% held by the top ten. The source was PBMCs, collected 255 days after intestinal transplant. The receptor set was obtained from a human patient who received an intestinal transplant, so some T cells may come from the graft donor.

As for this clone: Mismatch with germline at one junction end may stem from a read error. The V and J genes are TRBV7-7 and TRBJ2-5; possible D gene TRBD1, 6 bases. Germline V gene lookup returns CDR1 SSHAT and CDR2 FNYEAQ (reference sequence). The CDR3 consists of 16 residues. DNA of the CDR3: TGTGCTAGCAGCTTAAGTATACGGCAGGGGCAAGAGACCCAGTACTTC. Its translation: CASSLSIRQGQETQYF. The whole variable domain, remainder taken from reference TRBV7-7 and TRBJ2-5, is GAGVSQSPRYKVTKRGQDVTLRCDPISSHATLYWYQQALGQGPEFLTYFNYEAQPDKSGLPSDRFSAERPEGSISTLTIQRTEQRDSAMYRCASSLSIRQGQETQYFGPGTRLLVL.

Only one count was recorded for this clone. The genes are TRBV7-3 and TRBJ2-3; D is perhaps TRBD1 or TRBD2 (5 bases each). V lost 1 base to trimming and J lost 4 bases, with 15 bases between them. This CDR3 has 16 amino acids. Germline V gene lookup returns CDR1 SGHTA and CDR2 FQGTGA. The CDR3 here is CASSLIGEPPADTQYF. The CDR3 coding sequence is TGTGCCAGCAGCTTAATAGGGGAGCCCCCCGCAGATACGCAGTATTTT.

V and J are TRBV9 and TRBJ1-1, with TRBD1 as a possible D gene (6 bases). The CDR3 contains 18 residues. Germline loops: CDR1 SGDLS, CDR2 YYNGEE. The V end lost 4 bases, the J end lost 1 base, and 23 bases lay between the germline ends. CDR3 bases: TGTGCCAGCAGCACCCGCGGCCAGGGGCCGACTACGAACACTGAAGCTTTCTTT. Translated, it gives CASSTRGQGPTTNTEAFF.

Concerning this clone: One junction end does not reproduce the germline sequence, and a read error may be involved. This sample also contains other DNA sequences that code for the same CDR3. The V call is TRBV6-1, the J call TRBJ1-6; TRBD1 aligns across 7 bases. The CDR3 totals 15 residues. Germline V gene lookup returns CDR1 MNHNS and CDR2 SASEGT. Here the CDR3 DNA reads TGCGCCAGCAGCGAAAGACAGGGCAATAATTCACCCCTCCACTTT. Protein product: CASSERQGNNSPLHF.

This rearrangement joins TRBV25-1 to TRBJ2-3; TRBD2 might be the D (6 bases). CDR3 size: 15 residues. V lost 1 base and J 0 bases, leaving 8 bases between the germline ends. Per the germline V gene, CDR1 is MGHDK and CDR2 is SYGVNS. CDR3 residues: CASSEWRGSTDTQYF. The CDR3 DNA sequence: TGTGCCAGCAGTGAATGGAGGGGAAGCACAGATACGCAGTATTTT.

The V gene is TRBV2, the J gene TRBJ2-1; 10 bases map to TRBD1. The V gene's germline CDR1 is SNHLY and CDR2 FYNNEI. The CDR3 consists of 14 residues. The V and J ends lost 5 bases and 5 bases, in that order; junction bases with no gene match: 3. The CDR3 here is CASSPGTGDNEQFF. The CDR3 nucleotides read TGTGCCAGCAGTCCAGGGACAGGGGACAATGAGCAGTTCTTC.

This chain uses TRBV7-2 with TRBJ2-2; weak D call: TRBD1 (5 bases). Germline V CDR1 and CDR2: SGHTA, FQGNSA. This CDR3 is built from 16 residues. The V gene lost 5 bases and the J gene lost 0 bases, with 13 bases spanning the gap. CDR3 sequence reads: CASSLTGSPNTGELFF. DNA for the CDR3: TGTGCCAGCAGCCTTACAGGTTCTCCGAACACCGGGGAGCTGTTTTTT.

The gene calls are TRBV5-1 and TRBJ2-2; no firm D call. This CDR3 is 16 amino acids long. CDR1 is SGHRS, CDR2 YFSETQ, per germline. The V and J ends lost 0 bases and 6 bases respectively, with 15 bases between them. The CDR3 nucleotides are TGCGCCAGCAGCTTGGACCCTCAAGGGAAGGCCGGGGAGCTGTTTTTT. Translating gives CASSLDPQGKAGELFF. Variable domain in full (rest from reference TRBV5-1 and TRBJ2-2): KAGVTQTPRYLIKTRGQQVTLSCSPISGHRSVSWYQQTPGQGLQFLFEYFSETQRNKGNFPGRFSGRQFSNSRSEMNVSTLELGDSALYLCASSLDPQGKAGELFFGEGSRLTVL.

The chain joins TRBV27 to TRBJ1-1, with D uncertain. Trimming pared 0 bases from V and 11 bases from J, leaving 13 bases between. Germline values: CDR1 MNHEY, CDR2 SMNVEV (reference sequence). This CDR3 spans 13 amino acids. The DNA for the CDR3 is TGTGCCAGCAGTTTATCGATGGGAGTCGAGGCTTTCTTT. It is translated as CASSLSMGVEAFF.

The chain carries TRBV29-1 and TRBJ1-1, with D possibly TRBD1 on 5 matching bases. V lost 7 bases and J 3 bases, leaving 18 bases between the germline ends. The length of the CDR3 is 14 residues. Germline lookup yields CDR1 SQVTM and CDR2 ANQGSEA. CDR3 region: CSALPRTRDTEAFF. The CDR3 DNA reads TGCAGCGCCCTACCCCGAACCAGGGACACTGAAGCTTTCTTT.

The chain employs TRBV10-1 and TRBJ1-2; D perhaps matches TRBD1 (5 bases). Germline V gene data show CDR1 as WNHNN and CDR2 as SYGVQD (reference sequence). The CDR3 length is 14 residues. Trimming cost V 10 bases and J 8 bases, with 23 bases left between them. For the CDR3, the DNA is TGCGCCACGTCGAACAGGCGGATTTCAGACGGCTACACCTTC. It translates to CATSNRRISDGYTF.

The CDR3, as DNA: TGTGCCAGCAGCCGCCGGGACCTCTACGAGCAGTACGTC. Protein product: CASSRRDLYEQYV. The chain combines TRBV7-9 with TRBJ2-7; D tentatively fits TRBD1 or TRBD2 (5 bases each). The CDR3 consists of 13 residues. CDR1 and CDR2 from the germline V gene are SEHNR and FQNEAQ (reference sequence). V was cut by 5 bases and J by 3 bases, with 11 bases left in between.

The chain combines TRBV6-5 with TRBJ2-1; 9 bases agree with TRBD2. V dropped 6 bases and J dropped 9; count of bases not matched to a gene: 12. Germline lookup yields CDR1 MNHEY and CDR2 SVGAGI. There are 15 residues in the CDR3. CDR3 sequence reads: CASSYGLAREGEQFF. DNA of the CDR3: TGTGCCAGCAGCTACGGACTAGCGAGAGAGGGTGAGCAGTTCTTC.

The chain joins TRBV5-6 to TRBJ2-5; possibly TRBD1 for D (6 bases). Germline CDR1 reads SGHDT; CDR2 reads YYEEEE. V gave up 8 bases and J gave up 5 bases, with 19 bases separating them. This CDR3 region has 14 residues. The CDR3, as DNA: TGTGCCAGTTGTAGGGGGACGGCGTTGGAGACCCAGTACTTC. This translates into CASCRGTALETQYF.

The chain joins TRBV6-1 to TRBJ1-4, with TRBD1 matching over 9 bases. This CDR3 is 14 amino acids long. Germline-derived CDR1 and CDR2 are MNHNS and SASEGT. With V trimmed by 6 bases and J by 5 bases, 4 bases remained unmatched. The CDR3: CASRDRGDNEKLFF. The CDR3 DNA sequence: TGTGCCAGCAGGGACAGGGGAGACAATGAAAAACTGTTTTTT.

The chain carries TRBV29-1 and TRBJ2-1, with 13 bases identical to TRBD2. Germline V CDR1 and CDR2: SQVTM, ANQGSEA. Unmatched junction bases numbered 2, after V lost 6 bases and J lost 3 bases. The CDR3 has 14 residues. CDR3 bases: TGCAGCGTCACTAGCGGGGGGGGCTACAATGAGCAGTTCTTC. This codes for CSVTSGGGYNEQFF.

J is TRBJ1-1 and V is TRBV5-4; 7 bases map to TRBD1. CDR3 length equals 14 residues. Germline-derived CDR1 and CDR2 are SGHNT and YYREEE (reference sequence). Trimming took 4 bases from V and 1 from J; bases not matched to a gene: 4. The CDR3 DNA reads TGTGCCAGCAGCCCAACAGGGGCGAACACTGAAGCTTTCTTT. This sequence encodes CASSPTGANTEAFF.

This chain links TRBV6-5 with TRBJ1-2; D perhaps matches TRBD1 (6 bases). The germline gives CDR1 MNHEY, CDR2 SVGAGI. V gave up 8 bases and J gave up 4 bases, with 14 bases separating them. The CDR3 sequence is 13 residues long. In nucleotides, the CDR3 is TGTGCCAGCCTAAGGACAGAATCCTATGGCTACACCTTC. It yields the protein CASLRTESYGYTF.

The rearrangement joins TRBV15 to TRBJ2-4; tentative D call: TRBD1 (6 bases). V shed 0 bases and J shed 0 bases, with 12 bases lying between them. CDR1 and CDR2 (germline): LNHNV, YYDKDF (reference sequence). The CDR3 loop spans 17 amino acids. This CDR3 is CATSRDRGPLAKNIQYF. The CDR3 DNA reads TGTGCCACCAGCAGAGACAGGGGACCTCTAGCCAAAAACATTCAGTACTTC.

The J gene is TRBJ1-1, the V gene TRBV28; D remains ambiguous. Germline assignment: CDR1 MDHEN and CDR2 SYDVKM. CDR3 length: 14 residues. V was trimmed by 4 bases and J by 4 bases, leaving 13 bases between them. The CDR3 region has the DNA TGTGCCAGCAGTTCCCCCCCGGAGGGCACTGAAGCTTTCTTT. It yields the protein CASSSPPEGTEAFF.

The chain has TRBV28 and TRBJ2-3; 12 nucleotides align to TRBD2. CDR1 and CDR2 (germline): MDHEN, SYDVKM. V trimming: 3 bases; J trimming: 8 bases; junction bases outside the gene matches: 9. CDR3 size: 16 residues. CDR3 protein: CASSLLVTSGSPTQYF. The CDR3 DNA reads as TGTGCCAGCAGTTTGCTTGTGACTAGCGGGAGCCCTACGCAGTATTTT.

The chain uses TRBV27 and TRBJ2-3, with TRBD1 matching 8 bases. Germline V lookup: CDR1 MNHEY, CDR2 SMNVEV (reference sequence). The V gene end was trimmed by 4 bases and the J gene end by 6 bases; junction bases not matched to a gene: 6. The CDR3 covers 14 residues. Written as DNA, the CDR3 is TGTGCCAGCAGTTCAGGGGGCCAGTCGGATACGCAGTATTTT. This translates into CASSSGGQSDTQYF.

V usage is TRBV7-9 and J usage is TRBJ2-1; 7 bases are shared with TRBD2. Trimming cost V 6 bases and J 6 bases; bases outside gene matches: 2. Germline V lookup: CDR1 SEHNR, CDR2 FQNEAQ (reference sequence). CDR3 length: 12 amino acids. Here the CDR3 reads CASRGRANEQFF. In DNA, the CDR3 is TGTGCCAGCAGGGGGAGGGCCAATGAGCAGTTCTTC.

The genes are TRBV2 and TRBJ1-1; tentative D call: TRBD1 (5 bases). Trimming cost V 2 bases and J 0 bases, with 10 bases left between them. Germline V gene sequence: CDR1 SNHLY, CDR2 FYNNEI. The CDR3 has 15 residues. In DNA form, the CDR3 reads TGTGCCAGCAGTGAACGGGGGATCATGAACACTGAAGCTTTCTTT. It yields the protein CASSERGIMNTEAFF.

The chain joins TRBV6-1 to TRBJ1-3; no clear D. The ends were cut back, 1 base at V and 0 bases at J, with 10 bases in the middle. The germline gives CDR1 MNHNS, CDR2 SASEGT. The CDR3 extends over 16 amino acids. The chain's CDR3 is CASSEGGLHSGNTIYF. The CDR3 DNA reads as TGTGCCAGCAGTGAAGGTGGACTGCACTCTGGAAACACCATATATTTT.

The chain has TRBV5-1 and TRBJ1-2, with D tentatively TRBD1 (5 bases). The germline V and J ends were trimmed by 3 bases and 6 bases, with 12 bases remaining between them. The CDR3 has 13 amino acids. Germline loops: CDR1 SGHRS, CDR2 YFSETQ. The CDR3: CASSYQGKDGYTF. The CDR3 nucleotides are TGCGCCAGCAGCTACCAGGGTAAGGATGGCTACACCTTC.

V usage is TRBV4-1 and J usage is TRBJ1-2; D might be TRBD1 (5 bases). The germline gives CDR1 MGHRA, CDR2 YSYEKL. V lost 4 bases, J lost 3 bases, and 18 bases lay in between. This CDR3 comprises 16 residues. CDR3 in DNA: TGCGCCAGCAGCCCCCAAGTTGGGACCGACCACTATGGCTACACCTTC. It specifies CASSPQVGTDHYGYTF.

J is TRBJ2-7 and V is TRBV28; D is uncertain. The V gene lost 3 bases and the J gene lost 1 base, with 7 bases spanning the gap. CDR3 size: 13 residues. Per the germline V gene, CDR1 is MDHEN and CDR2 is SYDVKM. CDR3 sequence reads: CASSFRLSYEQYF. For the CDR3, the DNA is TGTGCCAGCAGTTTCCGCCTATCCTACGAGCAGTACTTC.

The chain employs TRBV6-1 and TRBJ2-7; the match to TRBD1 covers 7 bases. The CDR3 totals 15 residues. Trimming cost V 5 bases and J 7 bases; bases outside gene matches: 14. Per germline, CDR1 MNHNS and CDR2 SASEGT. CDR3 bases: TGTGCCAGCAGTAACCGTAGACAGGGTGTGGAGGAGCAGTACGTC. Encoded protein: CASSNRRQGVEEQYV.

The chain combines TRBV7-3 with TRBJ2-2; 9 bases agree with TRBD2. CDR1 and CDR2 (germline): SGHTA, FQGTGA. The trim removed 1 base at V and 0 bases at J, leaving 3 bases unmatched. The CDR3 is made up of 17 amino acids. CDR3 region: CASSLKAGGTNTGELFF. The CDR3 coding sequence is TGTGCCAGCAGCTTAAAAGCGGGAGGTACGAACACCGGGGAGCTGTTTTTT.

The V gene is TRBV10-3, the J gene TRBJ1-1; D not certain. Germline V CDR1 and CDR2: ENHRY, SYGVKD. The length of the CDR3 is 14 residues. Between the trimmed V and J ends, which lost 3 bases and 0 bases, there was a span of 8 bases. The CDR3 protein is CAISDSDMNTEAFF. The CDR3 coding sequence is TGTGCCATCAGTGATTCAGATATGAACACTGAAGCTTTCTTT.

The chain is built from TRBV7-6 and TRBJ1-2; D not certain. Germline CDR1 reads SGHVS; CDR2 reads FNYEAQ. V was cut by 1 base and J by 3 bases, with 6 bases left in between. The CDR3 length is 13 residues. The CDR3 spells CASSLVLYYGYTF. The CDR3 DNA reads as TGTGCCAGCAGCTTAGTACTTTACTATGGCTACACCTTC.